This TCR beta chain was recorded in a study of cytomegalovirus exposure and HLA in healthy donors. Study-level findings and limits: It emerged from a later analysis that several of the most significant clusters appeared to be linked to common viral pathogens.

The V gene lost 6 bases and the J gene lost 0 bases, with 7 bases spanning the gap. Germline V gene sequence: CDR1 MDHEN, CDR2 SYDVKM. The CDR3 extends over 13 amino acids. Both 60 Vbeta primers and 13 Jbeta primers went into the PCR. The table came from immunoSEQ multiplex PCR; TCRdb's copy has only in-frame clones and leaves some out. The sample has 100,000 to 150,000 clones, 60% to 75% seen once. Worth noting for this clone: What it binds is not known.

This TCR was sampled from a woman between 50 and 59 years old in good health and CMV-seropositive. Sequences were obtained from PBMCs. The chain uses TRBV28 and TRBJ2-3; weak D call: TRBD1 (6 bases). CDR3 DNA sequence: TGTGCCAGCAGCGGACAGAGCACAGATACGCAGTATTTT. It yields the protein CASSGQSTDTQYF.